Included here is one T cell receptor (beta chain) sequence, with context. Its antigen has not been determined. It has no much larger one-base neighbor in the sample; base qualities were not kept. In total, fewer than 750 healthy bone marrow donors made up the cohort. Cohort members were all nominally healthy when sampled, although unrecorded immune exposures were likely present. The donor was CMV seropositive and belonged to the group of around 300 seropositive cohort members. Each donor provided a peripheral blood sample, and peripheral blood mononuclear cells were used for TCR beta sequencing. Genomic DNA extraction from the blood cell samples was performed with the Qiagen DNeasy Blood Extraction Kit. The protocol used for the library was the immunoSEQ multiplex PCR assay. For the multiplex PCR, a mixture combining 60 forward primers for TCR Vbeta segments and 13 reverse primers for TCR Jbeta segments was used. The CDR3 region of rearranged TCR beta genes was amplified from genomic DNA with a multiplex PCR assay. On the Illumina HiSeq System, the amplified TCR beta libraries were sequenced as 87-base-pair reads. In the paper's pipeline: Across the roughly 700 repertoires, a later analysis counted some 81 million unique TCR beta chains, 9.5 million to 12 million of which were shared by at least two donors. Raw reads were error-corrected and collapsed into unique sequences by a nearest-neighbor algorithm in which closely related sequences were merged to remove PCR and sequencing errors. Alignment of CDR3 sequences to IMGT reference sequences was used to assign V, D and J gene segments. For a sequence to be retained, a match of at least six nucleotides was required to both a V gene segment and a J gene segment. A rearrangement was called productive if the CDR3 had no stop codons and remained in frame with V and J, and every other rearrangement was called non-productive. CDR3 was defined according to IMGT convention as the region running from the second conserved V-encoded cysteine to the conserved J-encoded phenylalanine. The earlier analysis of approximately 590 of the donors excluded any sequence lacking an unambiguous match to a single V gene segment. An earlier analysis of 587 of the donors called V segments functional above 56.7% productive rearrangements and segregating when the between-donor standard deviation exceeded 5%. To diagnose cytomegalovirus status from the catalog of TCR beta chain sequences, a statistical classification framework was built. A later analysis assigned V and J genes by comparing TCR nucleotide sequences with IMGT/GENE-DB human TR gene sequences. Using the TCRdist pipeline, a later analysis assigned CDR3 sequences along with most-parsimonious VDJ recombination scenarios. In a later analysis, every TCR beta chain was defined by the combination of its CDR3 amino acid sequence and its V-gene family, and reads without a unique V-gene family were dropped. As a way to deal with suspected cross-contamination and a sequencing artifact, a later analysis dropped 450 to 600 nucleotide sequences that were highly shared and had low generation probability. In a later analysis, a clonal expansion index was calculated for each public chain from normalized within-repertoire ranks of inferred template counts. In a later analysis, generation probabilities were computed with a VDJ recombination model fitted to out-of-frame rearrangements, and the resulting probabilities were checked against IGoR. Hypergeometric tests were used in a later analysis to score TCR-TCR, TCR-HLA and TCR-CMV co-occurrence, with a repertoire-size bias correction applied to the TCR pairs. False discovery rates were estimated in a later analysis by permuting HLA or CMV assignments 20 times. In a later analysis, co-occurring TCRs were grouped with DBSCAN, and TCRdist sequence similarity was added when clustering was performed within HLA-allele-positive subsets. Repertoires with fewer than 30,000 or more than 120,000 public chains were left out of co-occurrence clustering, as were five repertoires with anomalous nucleotide sharing. This immuneACCESS table, as held by TCRdb, lists in-frame sequences with V and J called but not all clones. Of the missing ones, under half trace to an unresolved V gene in checked studies; the others have no known cause. The V and J calls and clone size come from that table; D and trimming were worked out from the DNA. This sample comprises roughly 150,000 clones, roughly 82% of them detected only once. The top ten constitute 6.6% of the sample.

This entry is derived from a study of cytomegalovirus exposure and HLA in healthy donors (dated by TCRdb to 2015 to 2018). With respect to the entire study: An earlier analysis of 587 of the donors reported 250 to 300 Gb of sequence data and 117 million unique TCR beta sequences from about 200 million T cells. An early release covering roughly 640 HLA-typed donors comprised about 290 gigabases of sequencing data and 65 million to 100 million unique TCR sequences. The genetic ancestry cluster associated with self-reported Caucasian donors included 81% of the 398 genotyped donors. The study was designed to test whether signatures of past pathogen exposure could be identified by cataloging public T cell receptors. The study used immunosequencing to profile the T cell repertoires of approximately 690 subjects and linked those repertoires to cytomegalovirus serostatus. Besides the first cohort of roughly 640 subjects, a separate validation cohort made up of over 100 different subjects was used. To predict cytomegalovirus infection status, the study brought together high-throughput TCR immunosequencing, statistical association of individual TCRs with disease status, and machine learning. To study patterns of TCR occurrence, a later analysis re-analyzed previously published TCR beta repertoires from 666 donors and added high-resolution HLA genotyping. Rather than using new phenotypic data, the later analysis identified candidate immune exposures from TCR beta sequences and from how often those sequences occurred across donors. An earlier analysis of around 540 of the donors applied high-throughput TCR beta sequencing to assess whether each TCR beta V gene segment acted as functional or pseudogenic. Donor age, sex, ethnicity and CMV serostatus were compiled together with the repertoire data. A later genetic analysis took genome-wide SNP genotypes for 398 of the 666 donors and used that subset as a discovery cohort. All discovery cohort repertoires had been generated using a single sequencing platform. Both class I and class II loci were covered by HLA typing, at four-digit resolution. The number of donors typed differed by locus, with roughly 629-640 for A, B, C, DRB1 and DQB1, roughly 520 for DQA1, about 610 for DPA1, and approximately 470 for DPB1. Because of strong linkage in the cohort, five DR-DQ haplotypes were treated as single units for association and clustering. Among 398 genotyped donors of the cohort, an average of around 250,000 unique TCR beta nucleotide sequences was sequenced per donor, of which about 18% were non-productive.

On the study overall, not on this receptor specifically: Because counts were too low, about 18 rarely observed V segments, including chromosome 9 orphons, were excluded from the earlier analysis of several hundred of the donors. A later analysis found that most CMV-associated TCR beta chains appeared HLA-restricted, with HLA associations seemingly driven largely by CMV exposure. In the study, 164 TCR beta chains were listed as associated with cytomegalovirus. For the cohort, immune exposure information was limited to CMV serostatus. Three of the identified cytomegalovirus-associated TCR beta chains were confirmed in vitro to be specific for cytomegalovirus antigens. An association between a missense DCLRE1C variant and V-gene and J-gene trimming of TCR beta chains was found in a later genetic analysis and replicated in an independent cohort. A further reported finding was that TCR beta sequences accurately predicted the HLA-A and HLA-B alleles for most subjects in the first cohort. Across donors, most TCR sequences were observed very rarely, whereas some public TCRs were present in many individuals. Sequencing depth was assumed to be roughly uniform across donors in the presence/absence analyses, though that assumption may not hold. A cluster of highly shared sequence variants was judged likely to be a technical artifact of the sequencing pipeline. According to a later analysis, parvovirus B19, influenza, CMV and Epstein-Barr virus appeared linked to several top co-occurrence clusters. Broadly in line with IMGT annotations, most TCR beta V segments showed up in productive rearrangements about 87% or about 30% of the time in an earlier analysis of roughly 590 of the donors. The authors suggested that the approach could potentially be extended to other disease states and immunological phenotypes. Compared with the approximately 600-donor mean, donors in an Asian-associated ancestry cluster had fewer N-insertions in productive TCRs, according to a later genetic analysis. Because HLA typing was unavailable for some donors at each locus, only the typed subset was used in association tests. In a later analysis, HLA-associated TCR beta chains showed more clonal expansion and lower generation probabilities than non-associated chains that were equally common. A later analysis found that TCR association rates varied across HLA loci, with DRB1 alleles showing the most associated TCRs and HLA-C alleles the fewest. A later analysis associated 16,951 TCR beta sequences with specific HLA alleles at a false discovery rate of 0.05. The cohort was sequenced for TCR beta chains only, and without alpha or paired-chain data the features that could be detected were limited. Linkage disequilibrium might explain the correlated functional status among segregating V segments, but an unknown experimental factor could not be ruled out. When HLA alleles, especially DR and DQ, strongly co-occurred, TCR associations were difficult to assign to individual alleles. In both the original and validation cohorts, the classifier was reported to diagnose cytomegalovirus status with high specificity and sensitivity.

Sequenced: PBMCs. This TCR came from a woman aged 50 to 60 in good health and CMV-seropositive.

The DNA reads as follows: TGTGCCAGCAGCTCTAGAATCGGAAATGAGCAGTTCTTC. Protein translation: CASSSRIGNEQFF. The chain is assembled from TRBV7-2 and TRBJ2-1; no D gene call is confident. There are 13 amino acids in the CDR3, from cysteine to phenylalanine inclusive. Only CDR3 DNA is held: 39 bases, read in frame from base 1. V is clipped by 4 bases and J by 7 bases, and the sequence between their germline boundaries is 11 bases long. CDR1 and CDR2 (SGHTA, FQGNSA) derive from the germline V gene.